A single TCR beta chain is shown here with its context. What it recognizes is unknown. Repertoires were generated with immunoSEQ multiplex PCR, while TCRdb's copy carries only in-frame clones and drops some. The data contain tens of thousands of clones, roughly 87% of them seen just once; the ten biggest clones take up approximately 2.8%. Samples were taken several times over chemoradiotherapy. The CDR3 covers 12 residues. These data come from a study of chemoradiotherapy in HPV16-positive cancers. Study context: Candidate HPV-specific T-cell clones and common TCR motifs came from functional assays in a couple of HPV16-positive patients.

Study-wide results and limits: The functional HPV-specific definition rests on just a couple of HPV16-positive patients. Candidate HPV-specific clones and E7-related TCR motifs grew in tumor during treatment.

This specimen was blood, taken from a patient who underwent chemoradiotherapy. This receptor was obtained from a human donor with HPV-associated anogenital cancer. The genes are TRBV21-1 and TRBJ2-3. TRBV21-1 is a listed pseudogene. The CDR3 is CASSKQPDTQYF. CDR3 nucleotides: TGTGCCAGCAGCAAGCAACCGGATACGCAGTATTTT.